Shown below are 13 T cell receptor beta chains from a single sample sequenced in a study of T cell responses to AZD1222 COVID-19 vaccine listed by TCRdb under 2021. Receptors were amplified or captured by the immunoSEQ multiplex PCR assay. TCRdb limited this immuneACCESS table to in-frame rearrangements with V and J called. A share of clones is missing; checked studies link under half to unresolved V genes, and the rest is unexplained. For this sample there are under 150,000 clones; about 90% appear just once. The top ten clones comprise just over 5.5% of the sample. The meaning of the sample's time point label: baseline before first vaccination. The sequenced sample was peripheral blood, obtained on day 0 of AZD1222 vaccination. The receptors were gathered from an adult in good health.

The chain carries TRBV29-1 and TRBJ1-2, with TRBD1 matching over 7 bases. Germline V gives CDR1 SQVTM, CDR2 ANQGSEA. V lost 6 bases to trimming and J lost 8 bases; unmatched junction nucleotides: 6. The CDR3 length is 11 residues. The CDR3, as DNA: TGCAGCGTGACAGGGTTCTACGGCTACACCTTC. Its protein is CSVTGFYGYTF.

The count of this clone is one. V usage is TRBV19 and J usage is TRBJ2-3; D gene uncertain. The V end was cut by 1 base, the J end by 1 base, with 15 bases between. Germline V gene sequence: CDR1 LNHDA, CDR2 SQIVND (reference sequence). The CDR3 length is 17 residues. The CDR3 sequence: CASSIVVTASGTDTQYF. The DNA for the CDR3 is TGTGCCAGTAGTATAGTGGTCACAGCCAGCGGCACAGATACGCAGTATTTT.

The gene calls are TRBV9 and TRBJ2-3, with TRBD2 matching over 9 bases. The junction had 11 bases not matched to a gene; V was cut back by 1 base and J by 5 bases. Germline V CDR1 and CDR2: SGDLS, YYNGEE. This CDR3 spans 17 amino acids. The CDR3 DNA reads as TGTGCCAGCAGCGTAACCTGGCGGGAGGGCCTCAGAGATACGCAGTATTTT. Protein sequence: CASSVTWREGLRDTQYF.

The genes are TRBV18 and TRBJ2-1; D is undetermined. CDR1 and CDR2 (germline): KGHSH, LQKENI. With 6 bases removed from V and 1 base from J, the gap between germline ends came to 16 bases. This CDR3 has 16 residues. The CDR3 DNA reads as TGTGCCAGCTCTCAATTTCAAGAGATGTCCTACAATGAGCAGTTCTTC. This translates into CASSQFQEMSYNEQFF.

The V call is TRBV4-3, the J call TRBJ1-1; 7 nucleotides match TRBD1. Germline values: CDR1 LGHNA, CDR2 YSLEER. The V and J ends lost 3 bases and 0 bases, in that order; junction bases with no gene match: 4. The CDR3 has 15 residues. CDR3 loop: CASSQDRLLNTEAFF. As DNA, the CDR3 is TGCGCCAGCAGCCAGGACAGGCTTCTGAACACTGAAGCTTTCTTT.

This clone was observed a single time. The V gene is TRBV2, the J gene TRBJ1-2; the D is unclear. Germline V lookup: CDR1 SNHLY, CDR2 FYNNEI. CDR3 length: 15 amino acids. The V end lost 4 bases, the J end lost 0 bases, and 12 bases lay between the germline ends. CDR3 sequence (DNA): TGTGCCAGCAGTGCAGGAGGGTGGTCTAACTATGGCTACACCTTC. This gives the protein CASSAGGWSNYGYTF.

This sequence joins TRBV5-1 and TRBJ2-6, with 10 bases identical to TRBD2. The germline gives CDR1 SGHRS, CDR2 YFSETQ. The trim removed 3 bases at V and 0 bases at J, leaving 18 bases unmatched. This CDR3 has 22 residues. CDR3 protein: CASSSPRGVSSSGSSGANVLTF. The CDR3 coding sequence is TGCGCCAGCAGCTCCCCCAGGGGGGTATCGTCTAGCGGGAGCTCTGGGGCCAACGTCCTGACTTTC.

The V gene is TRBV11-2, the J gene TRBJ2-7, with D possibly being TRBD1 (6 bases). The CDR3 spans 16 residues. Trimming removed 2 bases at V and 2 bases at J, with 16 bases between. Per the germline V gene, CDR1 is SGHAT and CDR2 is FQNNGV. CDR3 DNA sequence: TGTGCCAGCAGCTTACGAACCGGGACATTTACCTACGAGCAGTACTTC. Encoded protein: CASSLRTGTFTYEQYF.

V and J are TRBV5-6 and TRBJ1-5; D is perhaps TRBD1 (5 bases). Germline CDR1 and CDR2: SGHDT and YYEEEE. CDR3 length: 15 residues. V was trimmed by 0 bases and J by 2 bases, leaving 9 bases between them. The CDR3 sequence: CASSLGGWGNQPQHF. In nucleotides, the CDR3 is TGTGCCAGCAGCTTGGGGGGCTGGGGCAATCAGCCCCAGCATTTT.

CDR3 DNA sequence: TGTGCCAGCTATAGAGGACTACATAGGGGGGAGCAGTACTTC. Translated, it gives CASYRGLHRGEQYF. This chain uses TRBV6-5 with TRBJ2-7; the D gene could be TRBD1 or TRBD2 (6 bases each). Deletions cut 8 bases from V and 7 bases from J, with 21 bases between. CDR1 and CDR2 (germline): MNHEY, SVGAGI. The CDR3 has 14 residues.

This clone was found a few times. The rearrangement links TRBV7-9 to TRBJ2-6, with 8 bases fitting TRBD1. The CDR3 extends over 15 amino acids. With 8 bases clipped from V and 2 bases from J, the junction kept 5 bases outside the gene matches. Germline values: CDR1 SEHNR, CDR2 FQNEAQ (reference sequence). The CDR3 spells CASFLTGAGANVLTF. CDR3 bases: TGTGCCAGCTTCTTGACAGGGGCTGGGGCCAACGTCCTGACTTTC.

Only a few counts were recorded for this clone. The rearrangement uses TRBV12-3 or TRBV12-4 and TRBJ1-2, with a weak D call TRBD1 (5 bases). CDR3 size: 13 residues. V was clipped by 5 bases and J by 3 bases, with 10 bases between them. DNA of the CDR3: TGTGCCAGCAGTCCCGGGACGTACTATGGCTACACCTTC. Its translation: CASSPGTYYGYTF.

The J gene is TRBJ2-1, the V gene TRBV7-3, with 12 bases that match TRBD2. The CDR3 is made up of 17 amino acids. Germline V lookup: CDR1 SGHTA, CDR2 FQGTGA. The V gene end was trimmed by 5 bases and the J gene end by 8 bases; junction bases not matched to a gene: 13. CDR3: CASSITSGRSPPDEQFF. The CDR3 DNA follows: TGTGCCAGCAGCATCACTAGCGGGAGGTCGCCTCCGGATGAGCAGTTCTTC.